The 12 T cell receptor beta chains reported below all come from one sample, sequenced in a study of shared clonotypes between healthy human individuals (dated by TCRdb to 2019 to 2021). Receptor libraries were prepared by the immunoSEQ multiplex PCR assay. TCRdb holds this immuneACCESS table with in-frame rearrangements only. Some clones are missing; in checked studies, unresolved V genes explain under half, and the rest has no known cause. The sample table shows roughly 2 million clones, and 95% are seen once. The ten largest clones add up to about 0.13% of the sample. Input material: naive CD4+ T cells sorted from blood. The meaning of the sample's cell subset or site label: CD45RA+ positively selected. All receptors derive from a man between 18 and 35 years old in good health.

The V call is TRBV25-1, the J call TRBJ2-7; TRBD2 is a possible D gene (6 bases). V was cut by 7 bases and J by 4 bases, with 20 bases left in between. The CDR3 loop spans 15 amino acids. From germline, CDR1 is MGHDK and CDR2 SYGVNS. CDR3 nucleotide sequence: TGTGCCAGCAACGGAGGGAGCAGGGAAAAGTACGAGCAGTACTTC. It yields the protein CASNGGSREKYEQYF.

The genes are TRBV5-1 and TRBJ2-1; D might be TRBD1 (6 bases). CDR1 and CDR2 from the germline V gene are SGHRS and YFSETQ. The length of the CDR3 is 15 residues. Trimming shortened V by 4 bases and J by 0 bases, and 11 bases separated the two germline ends. The CDR3 loop is CASSNRDISYNEQFF. In DNA form, the CDR3 reads TGCGCCAGCAGCAACCGGGACATCTCCTACAATGAGCAGTTCTTC.

The chain joins TRBV19 to TRBJ2-7; the match to TRBD1 covers 7 bases. Germline CDR1 is LNHDA and CDR2 is SQIVND (reference sequence). This CDR3 has 14 amino acids. The junction had 4 bases not matched to a gene; V was cut back by 3 bases and J by 2 bases. The CDR3 loop reads CASSMTTGAYEQYF. The CDR3 DNA follows: TGTGCCAGTAGTATGACCACAGGGGCCTACGAGCAGTACTTC.

Of note for this clone: Within the sample, other DNA sequences also encode this same CDR3. The chain carries TRBV28 and TRBJ2-2; D ambiguous. Germline V gene sequence: CDR1 MDHEN, CDR2 SYDVKM. The CDR3 is made up of 13 amino acids. Trimming took off 7 bases at V and 2 bases at J, with 8 bases between the two ends. In DNA form, the CDR3 reads TGTGCCAGCACCCTGGGAAACACCGGGGAGCTGTTTTTT. Amino acid sequence: CASTLGNTGELFF.

The rearrangement links TRBV18 to TRBJ1-1; D possibly corresponds to TRBD1 (5 bases). The length of the CDR3 is 12 residues. V gave up 3 bases and J gave up 8 bases, with 10 bases separating them. Looked up from germline, CDR1 is KGHSH and CDR2 is LQKENI. This CDR3 reads CASSPGTSEAFF. The CDR3 DNA sequence: TGTGCCAGCTCACCGGGGACGTCAGAAGCTTTCTTT.

The CDR3 here is CASSLGLGRGPQPQHF. DNA of the CDR3: TGTGCCAGCAGTTTGGGACTGGGGAGGGGGCCTCAGCCCCAGCATTTT. The chain links TRBV28 to TRBJ1-5, with 7 bases identical to TRBD1. This CDR3 comprises 16 residues. V was pared by 3 bases and J by 6 bases, with 11 bases of the junction left unmatched. Germline V gene sequence: CDR1 MDHEN, CDR2 SYDVKM.

The J gene is TRBJ2-7, the V gene TRBV6-1; no clear D gene. The CDR3 is made up of 13 amino acids. Deletions cut 3 bases from V and 0 bases from J, with 6 bases between. From germline, CDR1 is MNHNS and CDR2 SASEGT. The CDR3 DNA sequence: TGTGCCAGCAGTGACCTGACCTCCTACGAGCAGTACTTC. Translated: CASSDLTSYEQYF.

This sequence joins TRBV12-5 and TRBJ2-2; no clear D. Germline CDR1 LGHNT, CDR2 FRNRAP. Between the trimmed V and J ends, which lost 2 bases and 2 bases, there was a span of 9 bases. The CDR3 length is 15 residues. The CDR3 protein is CASGLNPGNTGELFF. The CDR3 DNA sequence: TGTGCTAGTGGTTTGAATCCCGGAAACACCGGGGAGCTGTTTTTT.

The V gene is TRBV6-1, the J gene TRBJ2-2; D gene uncertain. CDR3 size: 14 residues. V was pared by 4 bases and J by 0 bases, with 6 bases between. Germline loops: CDR1 MNHNS, CDR2 SASEGT. CDR3 sequence: CASSVPANTGELFF. The CDR3 region has the DNA TGTGCCAGCAGTGTACCGGCGAACACCGGGGAGCTGTTTTTT.

This clone has a single count. The rearrangement uses TRBV19 and TRBJ2-7; 7 bases agree with TRBD1. CDR1 is LNHDA and CDR2 is SQIVND in the germline V gene (reference sequence). V gave up 5 bases and J gave up 2 bases; unmatched junction bases: 9. CDR3 length: 15 amino acids. The CDR3 DNA follows: TGTGCCAGTAGTCTTAGCTCAGGGGGACCCTACGAGCAGTACTTC. Translation: CASSLSSGGPYEQYF. Full variable domain (outside the CDR3, taken from reference TRBV19 and TRBJ2-7): DGGITQSPKYLFRKEGQNVTLSCEQNLNHDAMYWYRQDPGQGLRLIYYSQIVNDFQKGDIAEGYSVSREKKESFPLTVTSAQKNPTAFYLCASSLSSGGPYEQYFGPGTRLTVT.

This clone was observed a few times. The chain combines TRBV2 with TRBJ1-5; D call uncertain. The germline V gene encodes CDR1 SNHLY and CDR2 FYNNEI. Trimming took 7 bases from V and 5 from J, leaving 12 bases between them. The CDR3 is 13 residues long. CDR3 in amino acids: CASMERRDQPQHF. CDR3 nucleotides: TGTGCCAGCATGGAGCGGAGAGATCAGCCCCAGCATTTT. Combining the CDR3 with reference TRBV2 and TRBJ1-5 gives the whole variable domain EPEVTQTPSHQVTQMGQEVILRCVPISNHLYFYWYRQILGQKVEFLVSFYNNEISEKSEIFDDQFSVERPDGSNFTLKIRSTKLEDSAMYFCASMERRDQPQHFGDGTRLSIL.

V is TRBV9 and J is TRBJ1-4; D remains ambiguous. Per germline, CDR1 SGDLS and CDR2 YYNGEE. The CDR3 is made up of 14 amino acids. V lost 3 bases and J lost 8, with 14 bases in between. Written as DNA, the CDR3 is TGTGCCAGCAGCGCCGAAGGGAGGAAGGAAAAACTGTTTTTT. It is translated as CASSAEGRKEKLFF.